This TCR beta chain appears in the sequencing data of a study of blood T cells in healthy people across ages. Whole-study findings and limits: The fall in TCR beta diversity per million T cells was roughly linear with age. Diversity of TCR beta correlated strongly with naive T cell percentage.

Details on this clonotype: As yet, its antigen is unknown.

Germline values: CDR1 SQVTM, CDR2 ANQGSEA. Trimming stripped 5 bases from V and 7 bases from J, with 20 bases between. CDR3 length: 14 residues. Primed by a sample-barcoded 5' primer and a J-beta primer mix, a second PCR proceeded for 7 to 11 cycles. Each sample yielded at least 2.5 million CDR3-containing paired-end reads. One entry per CDR3 protein, called by TCRdb with MiXCR from the 5' RACE reads. The sample has 1.5 million to 2 million distinct CDR3 sequences, around half seen once; the top ten hold more than 2%. The TCR comes from a woman aged 40-49 years in good health. The sequencing input was blood. This chain joins TRBV29-1 and TRBJ1-2; the D gene is possibly TRBD1 (5 bases). CDR3 DNA sequence: TGCAGCGTTATTTTAGAGATCTCTCAGGGTGGCTACACCTTC. Translating it yields CSVILEISQGGYTF. Based on the CDR3 plus reference TRBV29-1 and TRBJ1-2, the full variable domain is SAVISQKPSRDICQRGTSLTIQCQVDSQVTMMFWYRQQPGQSLTLIATANQGSEATYESGFVIDKFPISRPNLTFSTLTVSNMSPEDSSIYLCSVILEISQGGYTFGSGTRLTVV.